Here is one T cell receptor (beta chain) with its context. No antigen is known for it. A much bigger clone sits one base away, suggesting this may be a read error. The sample belongs to a study of prognosis after radiotherapy for stage I lung cancer. At the level of the study: There were several patients whose tumors were squamous cell carcinoma and twelve whose tumors were adenocarcinoma. A few patients developed post-radiotherapy distant metastases at median 7 months; more than 13 had no significant progression. Overall study results and limits: When patients developed distant metastases, their Shannon entropy after stereotactic body radiation therapy was lower.

Starting from genomic DNA, TCR beta CDR3 was amplified through two-round multiplex PCR. Primers targeting each individual TRBV and TRBJ gene were applied in first-round PCR. PCR proceeded to a second round, and that round used universal primers. TCRdb analysed the multiplex PCR reads with MiXCR anew, one entry per CDR3 protein. The data contain about 26,000 distinct CDR3 sequences, approximately 29% of them singletons. The ends were cut back, 1 base at V and 2 bases at J, with 11 bases in the middle. Germline CDR1 is MGHDK and CDR2 is SYGVNS. The CDR3 has 15 residues. This sample comprised PBMCs, obtained before or after stereotactic body radiation therapy (not recorded which). This receptor was identified in a donor over 45 with non-small cell lung cancer. The chain carries TRBV25-1 and TRBJ2-5; D unclear. The CDR3 DNA is TGTGCCAGCAGTGAATGGCTGGGGAAGCAAGAGACCCAGTACTTC. It codes for CASSEWLGKQETQYF.